Listed below are T cell receptor beta chains from one sample, sequenced in a study of T cell changes during pregnancy in multiple sclerosis. Some clones are missing from TCRdb's copy, which holds only in-frame ones; the method was immunoSEQ multiplex PCR. The sample yields around 60,000 clones, roughly 87% seen once. This specimen consisted of peripheral blood, obtained in the first trimester of pregnancy. All receptors come from a female donor with multiple sclerosis, enrolled in a pregnancy study. Both conserved end residues are part of each CDR3. The order of the fields is V gene, J gene, clone size, D gene, CDR3 protein, CDR3 DNA. A D gene is named only where the DNA matches it firmly. Size is stated for part of the rows, as once, few or many counts, or as a class when the clone is expanded.

>TRBV19|TRBJ1-5|NA|TRBD1
CASSIVTGRNQPQHF
TGTGCCAGTAGTATTGTGACAGGGCGCAATCAGCCCCAGCATTTT
>TRBV19|TRBJ2-7|NA|TRBD1
CASSSISGQGPEQYF
TGTGCCAGTAGTAGCATTTCGGGACAGGGGCCCGAGCAGTACTTC
>TRBV5-1|TRBJ2-7|NA|NA
CASSLGSGFPYEQYF
TGCGCCAGCAGCTTGGGGAGCGGGTTCCCCTACGAGCAGTACTTC
>TRBV4-2|TRBJ1-2|NA|TRBD1
CASSQGQGENYGYTF
TGTGCCAGCAGCCAAGGGCAGGGGGAAAACTATGGCTACACCTTC
>TRBV5-1|TRBJ2-5|once|NA
CASSFQGSLGETQYF
TGCGCCAGCAGCTTTCAGGGGAGTCTGGGGGAGACCCAGTACTTC
>TRBV19|TRBJ1-5|NA|NA
CASIIRGEGQPQHF
TGTGCCAGTATTATCCGGGGTGAAGGCCAGCCCCAGCATTTT
>TRBV30|TRBJ1-4|NA|NA
CAWSTGFELFF
TGTGCCTGGAGTACAGGGTTCGAGCTCTTTTTT
>TRBV30|TRBJ1-2|NA|TRBD1
CAWSPDRADGYTF
TGTGCCTGGAGTCCCGACAGGGCTGATGGCTACACCTTC
>TRBV7-9|TRBJ1-5|NA|TRBD1
CASSPEGTGGYSNQPQHF
TGTGCCAGCAGCCCCGAGGGGACAGGGGGCTATAGCAATCAGCCCCAGCATTTT
>TRBV7-6|TRBJ1-1|once|NA
CASSPAQGTLGFTEAFF
TGTGCCAGCAGCCCAGCACAGGGAACACTGGGATTCACTGAAGCTTTCTTT
>TRBV6-5|TRBJ2-7|NA|TRBD2
CASSYPKASGIYEQYF
TGTGCCAGCAGTTACCCAAAGGCTAGCGGGATCTACGAGCAGTACTTC
>TRBV18|TRBJ1-4|NA|TRBD1
CASSPSSRDSGEKLFF
TGTGCCAGCTCACCATCCTCGCGGGACAGTGGTGAAAAACTGTTTTTT
>TRBV27|TRBJ2-1|NA|TRBD2
CASSLRLAEYNEQFF
TGTGCCAGCAGTTTACGACTAGCGGAATACAATGAGCAGTTCTTC
>TRBV6-7|TRBJ1-1|once|NA
CATKFGRGKNTEAFF
TGTGCCACCAAGTTCGGCAGAGGGAAGAACACTGAAGCTTTCTTT
>TRBV7-9|TRBJ2-3|NA|NA
CASSSWEEEGATQYF
TGTGCCAGCAGCTCTTGGGAGGAGGAGGGGGCTACGCAGTATTTT
>TRBV7-2|TRBJ1-2|NA|TRBD1
CASSNRQGADYGYTF
TGTGCCAGCAGCAACCGACAGGGGGCGGACTATGGCTACACCTTC
>TRBV6-5|TRBJ1-1|NA|NA
CASSSLGGKTEAFF
TGTGCCAGCAGCTCCCTCGGGGGTAAGACTGAAGCTTTCTTT
>TRBV4-2|TRBJ2-1|NA|TRBD2
CASSQERGLAGGNEQFF
TGTGCCAGCAGCCAAGAAAGGGGACTAGCGGGTGGCAATGAGCAGTTCTTC
>TRBV2|TRBJ1-3|NA|NA
CASRADFGNTIYF
TGTGCCAGCAGGGCGGATTTTGGAAACACCATATATTTT
>TRBV27|TRBJ2-2|NA|TRBD2
CASSSMTSGSTGELFF
TGTGCCAGCAGTTCGATGACTAGCGGGAGTACCGGGGAGCTGTTTTTT
>TRBV6-1|TRBJ2-1|NA|TRBD2
CASSETGTSGMNEQFF
TGTGCCAGCAGTGAAACCGGGACTAGCGGGATGAATGAGCAGTTCTTC
>TRBV6-5|TRBJ1-1|NA|NA
CASRPTQILNTEAFF
TGTGCCAGCAGACCAACACAGATACTGAACACTGAAGCTTTCTTT
>TRBV25-1|TRBJ1-4|NA|NA
CASSEYRGGLDEKLFF
TGTGCCAGCAGTGAATATAGGGGCGGTCTAGATGAAAAACTGTTTTTT
>TRBV7-2|TRBJ1-2|NA|TRBD1
CASSSQTGDDYGYTF
TGTGCCAGCAGCTCACAGACAGGGGACGACTATGGCTACACCTTC
>TRBV7-8|TRBJ2-4|NA|NA
CASSLDRIKAKNIQYF
TGTGCCAGCAGCTTAGACAGAATTAAAGCCAAAAACATTCAGTACTTC
>TRBV7-2|TRBJ2-5|NA|TRBD2
CASSRGLVETQYF
TGTGCCAGCAGCCGAGGACTAGTGGAGACCCAGTACTTC
>TRBV5-4|TRBJ2-5|NA|NA
CASSFSMEETQYF
TGTGCCAGCAGCTTTAGTATGGAAGAGACCCAGTACTTC
>TRBV9|TRBJ1-2|NA|NA
CASSPGSPNYGYTF
TGTGCCAGCAGCCCAGGGTCCCCCAACTATGGCTACACCTTC
>TRBV6-1|TRBJ1-1|NA|NA
CASSEEITGFTEAFF
TGTGCCAGCAGTGAAGAGATAACGGGATTCACTGAAGCTTTCTTT
>TRBV5-1|TRBJ2-3|NA|NA
CASTQGYSTDTQYF
TGCGCCAGCACTCAGGGGTACAGCACAGATACGCAGTATTTT
>TRBV7-7|TRBJ2-5|NA|NA
CASSLNGGEAGQETQYF
TGTGCCAGCAGCTTAAATGGGGGTGAAGCGGGTCAAGAGACCCAGTACTTC
>TRBV7-2|TRBJ1-2|few|TRBD1
CASSLGGTGAGGYTF
TGTGCCAGCAGCTTAGGCGGGACAGGGGCTGGTGGCTACACCTTC
>TRBV7-6|TRBJ1-1|NA|TRBD1
CASSIDRDTEAFF
TGTGCCAGCAGCATCGACAGGGACACTGAAGCTTTCTTT
>TRBV18|TRBJ2-3|NA|TRBD2
CASSPPSGISTDTQYF
TGTGCCAGCTCACCACCTAGCGGGATTAGCACAGATACGCAGTATTTT
>TRBV18|TRBJ2-7|NA|NA
CASSPNDRTYEQYF
TGTGCCAGCTCACCGAACGACAGGACCTACGAGCAGTACTTC
>TRBV18|TRBJ2-1|NA|TRBD2
CASSERLAVEQFF
TGTGCCAGCTCGGAAAGACTAGCGGTTGAGCAGTTCTTC
>TRBV28|TRBJ1-2|NA|TRBD1
CASSPKYRGNKTGYTF
TGTGCCAGCAGTCCAAAATACAGGGGAAATAAGACCGGCTACACCTTC
>TRBV30|TRBJ2-3|once|NA
CARAGEADTQYF
TGTGCCCGTGCTGGTGAGGCAGATACGCAGTATTTT
>TRBV4-1|TRBJ2-6|NA|TRBD1
CASSQLRQGVSGANVLTF
TGCGCCAGCAGCCAGCTAAGACAGGGAGTCTCTGGGGCCAACGTCCTGACTTTC
>TRBV10-3|TRBJ2-2|NA|NA
CAISEMQRDTGELFF
TGTGCCATCAGTGAGATGCAGCGGGACACCGGGGAGCTGTTTTTT
>TRBV6-1|TRBJ1-2|few|NA
CASSPRQSGYTF
TGTGCCAGCAGTCCCAGACAGAGTGGCTACACCTTC